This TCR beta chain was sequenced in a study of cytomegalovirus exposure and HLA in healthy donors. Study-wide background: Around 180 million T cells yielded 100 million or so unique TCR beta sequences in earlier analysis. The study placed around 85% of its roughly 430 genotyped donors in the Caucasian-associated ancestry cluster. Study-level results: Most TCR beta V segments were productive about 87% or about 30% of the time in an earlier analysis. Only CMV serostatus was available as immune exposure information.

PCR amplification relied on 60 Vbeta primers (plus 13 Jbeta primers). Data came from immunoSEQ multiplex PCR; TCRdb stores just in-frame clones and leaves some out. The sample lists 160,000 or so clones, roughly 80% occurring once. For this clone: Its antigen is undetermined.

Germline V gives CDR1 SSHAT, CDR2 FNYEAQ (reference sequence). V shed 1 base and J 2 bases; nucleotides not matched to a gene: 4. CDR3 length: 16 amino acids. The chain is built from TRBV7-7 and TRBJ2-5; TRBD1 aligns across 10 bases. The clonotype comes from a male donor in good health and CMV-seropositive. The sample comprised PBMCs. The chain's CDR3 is CASSLGGTGAQETQYF. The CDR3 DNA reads TGTGCCAGCAGCTTAGGTGGGACAGGGGCTCAAGAGACCCAGTACTTC.